This entry describes one TCR beta chain. Its binding antigen is unknown. Base qualities were left out, and no much larger clone turns up one base away. The data derive from a study of blood T cell repertoires in COVID-19 (dated by TCRdb to the early 2020s). For the study in its entirety: Samples covering the acute and convalescent phases of COVID-19 were provided by collaborators in the United States, Italy and Spain. The dataset comprised deeply sampled blood TCRbeta repertoires from subjects exposed to, actively infected with, or recovered from COVID-19. The material from the prospective study consisted of cDNA or gDNA derived from T cells, B-cell-depleted T cells, or PBMCs. The sample metadata nearly always contained a de-identified subject ID, COVID-19 status, age in years and sex. The repertoires were released in a freely available public database intended as a resource for research on the immune response to SARS-CoV-2. Samples came from the ongoing ImmuneRACE study (first 160 participants) plus 1,254 subjects from 6 global collaborators. Where available, HLA class I and class II types were obtained from metadata supplied by the sample provider rather than from assay-based typing.

Results the study describes overall, beyond this receptor: The amount of clinical and demographic metadata varied by source and participant and was provided uncurated.

The immunoSEQ Assay, a bias-controlled multiplex PCR, was used to amplify TCRbeta CDR3 regions from genomic DNA. In the paper's pipeline: The number of nucleated cells in each sample was estimated by amplification of reference gene primers within the assay. Sequence reads were collapsed and filtered to measure the absolute abundance of every unique TCRbeta CDR3 rearrangement. For each sample, productive Simpson clonality was calculated by taking the square root of Simpson's diversity index across productive rearrangements. Held by TCRdb, this immuneACCESS table contains in-frame sequences only and omits some clones. Under half of the omission traces to an unresolved V gene where checked; the cause of the rest is unknown. V and J calls and clone size are copied from that table; D and trimming were computed from the DNA. The sample profile shows 250,000 to 300,000 clones; approximately 82% of them were found once. Of the sample, 5.7% is held by the ten largest clones.

The collaborating institutions used their own protocols to collect whole blood in K2EDTA tubes. For TCRbeta analysis, collaborators shipped samples in one of three forms: frozen whole blood, isolated PBMCs, or DNA extracted from either of those sample types. Sample: peripheral blood. This receptor was identified in a man at least 80 years old with acute or convalescent COVID-19.

In nucleotides, the sequence is TGCGCCAGCAGCGGCGTGCCCGGACAGGGTTTAGCCAAAAACATTCAGTACTTC. This gives the protein CASSGVPGQGLAKNIQYF. The sequence is built from TRBV5-1 and TRBJ2-4; TRBD1 agrees with 8 junctional bases. V is pruned by 4 bases and J by 0 bases, leaving 12 bases of the junction without a gene match. Inclusive of the bounding cysteine and phenylalanine, the CDR3 is 18 residues long. This entry keeps only the CDR3 DNA: 54 bases, framed from base 1. The germline V gene yields SGHRS for CDR1 and YFSETQ for CDR2.